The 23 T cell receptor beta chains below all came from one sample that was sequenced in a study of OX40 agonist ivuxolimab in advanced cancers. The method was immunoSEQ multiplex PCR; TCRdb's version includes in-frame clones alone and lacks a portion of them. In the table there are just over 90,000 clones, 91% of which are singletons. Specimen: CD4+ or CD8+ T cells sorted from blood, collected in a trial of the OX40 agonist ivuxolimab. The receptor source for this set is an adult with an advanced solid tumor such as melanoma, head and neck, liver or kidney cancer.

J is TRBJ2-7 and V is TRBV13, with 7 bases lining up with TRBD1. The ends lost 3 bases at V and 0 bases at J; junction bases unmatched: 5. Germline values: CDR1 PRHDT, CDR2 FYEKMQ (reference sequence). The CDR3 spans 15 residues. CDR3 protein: CASSFRQGTSYEQYF. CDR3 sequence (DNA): TGTGCCAGCAGCTTCCGACAGGGAACCTCCTACGAGCAGTACTTC.

For the CDR3, the DNA is TGTGCCAGTAGTAGTGGTATTAGTAAACTGTTTTTT. It specifies CASSSGISKLFF. J is TRBJ1-4 and V is TRBV19; D remains ambiguous. Germline CDR1 reads LNHDA; CDR2 reads SQIVND (reference sequence). The CDR3 has 12 residues. Deletions cut 4 bases from V and 11 bases from J, with 11 bases between. Together with reference TRBV19 and TRBJ1-4, the CDR3 gives the full variable domain: DGGITQSPKYLFRKEGQNVTLSCEQNLNHDAMYWYRQDPGQGLRLIYYSQIVNDFQKGDIAEGYSVSREKKESFPLTVTSAQKNPTAFYLCASSSGISKLFFGSGTQLSVL.

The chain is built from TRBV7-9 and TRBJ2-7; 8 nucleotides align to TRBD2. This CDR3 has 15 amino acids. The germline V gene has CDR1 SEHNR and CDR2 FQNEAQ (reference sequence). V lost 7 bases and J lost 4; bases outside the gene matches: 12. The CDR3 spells CASTTTFRGGYEQYF. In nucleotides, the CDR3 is TGTGCCAGCACGACAACATTTCGGGGGGGATACGAGCAGTACTTC.

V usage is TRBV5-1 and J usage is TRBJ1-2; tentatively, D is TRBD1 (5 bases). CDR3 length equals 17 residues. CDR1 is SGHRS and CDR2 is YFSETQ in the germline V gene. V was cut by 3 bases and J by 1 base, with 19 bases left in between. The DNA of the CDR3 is TGCGCCAGCAGCTCTGACAGCCTCAGCTCCCTTAACTATGGCTACACCTTC. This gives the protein CASSSDSLSSLNYGYTF.

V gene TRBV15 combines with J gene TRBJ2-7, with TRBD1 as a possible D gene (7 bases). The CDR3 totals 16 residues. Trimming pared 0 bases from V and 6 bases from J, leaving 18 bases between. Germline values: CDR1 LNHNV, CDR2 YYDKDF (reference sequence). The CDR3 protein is CATSRDGGGGSSEQYF. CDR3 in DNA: TGTGCCACCAGCAGAGATGGTGGAGGGGGCTCGAGCGAGCAGTACTTC.

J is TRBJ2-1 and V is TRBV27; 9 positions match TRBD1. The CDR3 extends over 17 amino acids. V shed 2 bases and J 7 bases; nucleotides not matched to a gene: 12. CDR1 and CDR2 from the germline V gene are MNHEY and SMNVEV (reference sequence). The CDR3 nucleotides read TGTGCCAGCAGTTTAATAAAGGGACAGGGTGGTATGAATGAGCAGTTCTTC. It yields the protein CASSLIKGQGGMNEQFF.

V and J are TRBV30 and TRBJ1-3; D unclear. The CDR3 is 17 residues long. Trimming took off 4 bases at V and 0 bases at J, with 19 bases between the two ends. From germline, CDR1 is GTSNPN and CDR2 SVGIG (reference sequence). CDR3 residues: CAWKRLDALTSGNTIYF. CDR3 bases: TGTGCCTGGAAACGCCTGGATGCACTGACCTCTGGAAACACCATATATTTT.

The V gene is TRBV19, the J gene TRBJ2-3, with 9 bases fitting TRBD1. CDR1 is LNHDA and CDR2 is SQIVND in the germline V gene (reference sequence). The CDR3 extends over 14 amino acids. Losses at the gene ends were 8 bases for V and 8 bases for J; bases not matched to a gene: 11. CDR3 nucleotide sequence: TGTGCCAGTCGGGTTGGGACAGGGCCCCGTACGCAGTATTTT. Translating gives CASRVGTGPRTQYF.

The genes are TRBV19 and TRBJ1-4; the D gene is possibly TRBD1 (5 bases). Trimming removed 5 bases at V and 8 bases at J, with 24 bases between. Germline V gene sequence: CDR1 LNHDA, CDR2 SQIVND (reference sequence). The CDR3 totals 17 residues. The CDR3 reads CASSLRTGTRAAEKLFF. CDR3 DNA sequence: TGTGCCAGTAGTCTGCGAACCGGGACGCGGGCTGCGGAAAAACTGTTTTTT.

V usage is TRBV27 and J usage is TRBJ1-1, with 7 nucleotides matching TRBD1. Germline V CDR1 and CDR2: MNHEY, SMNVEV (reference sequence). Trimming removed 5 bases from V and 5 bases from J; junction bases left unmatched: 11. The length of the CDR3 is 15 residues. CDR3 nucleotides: TGTGCCAGCAGTGCCGCGGAGCAGGGGGGGACTGAAGCTTTCTTT. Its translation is CASSAAEQGGTEAFF.

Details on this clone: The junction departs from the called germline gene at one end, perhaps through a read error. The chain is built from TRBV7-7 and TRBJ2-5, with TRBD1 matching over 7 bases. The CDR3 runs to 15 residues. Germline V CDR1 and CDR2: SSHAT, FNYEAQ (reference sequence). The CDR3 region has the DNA TGTGCTAGCAGCCCATCCGGGACAGACCAAGAGACCCAGTACTTC. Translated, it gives CASSPSGTDQETQYF.

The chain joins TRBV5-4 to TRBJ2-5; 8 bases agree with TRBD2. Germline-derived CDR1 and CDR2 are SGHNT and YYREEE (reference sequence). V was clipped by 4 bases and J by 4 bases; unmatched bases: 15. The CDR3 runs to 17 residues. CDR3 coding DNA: TGTGCCAGCAGCCCCCCCCTACGGGAGGGCCTCAGAGAGACCCAGTACTTC. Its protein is CASSPPLREGLRETQYF. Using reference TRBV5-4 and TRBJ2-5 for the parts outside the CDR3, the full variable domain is ETGVTQSPTHLIKTRGQQVTLRCSSQSGHNTVSWYQQALGQGPQFIFQYYREEENGRGNFPPRFSGLQFPNYSSELNVNALELDDSALYLCASSPPLREGLRETQYFGPGTRLLVL.

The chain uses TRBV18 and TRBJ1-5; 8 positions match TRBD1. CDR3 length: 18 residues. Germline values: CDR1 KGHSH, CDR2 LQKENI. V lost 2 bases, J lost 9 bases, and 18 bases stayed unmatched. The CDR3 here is CASSPNPAGVGQGMPQHF. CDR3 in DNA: TGTGCCAGCTCACCAAACCCCGCGGGGGTCGGACAGGGCATGCCCCAGCATTTT. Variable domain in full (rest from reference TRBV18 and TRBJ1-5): NAGVMQNPRHLVRRRGQEARLRCSPMKGHSHVYWYRQLPEEGLKFMVYLQKENIIDESGMPKERFSAEFPKEGPSILRIQQVVRGDSAAYFCASSPNPAGVGQGMPQHFGDGTRLSIL.

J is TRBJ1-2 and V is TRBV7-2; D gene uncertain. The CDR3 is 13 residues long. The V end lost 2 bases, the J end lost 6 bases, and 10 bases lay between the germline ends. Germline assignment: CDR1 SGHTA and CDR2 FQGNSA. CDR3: CASSLPPGDGYTF. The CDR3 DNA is TGTGCCAGCAGCTTACCACCCGGGGATGGCTACACCTTC.

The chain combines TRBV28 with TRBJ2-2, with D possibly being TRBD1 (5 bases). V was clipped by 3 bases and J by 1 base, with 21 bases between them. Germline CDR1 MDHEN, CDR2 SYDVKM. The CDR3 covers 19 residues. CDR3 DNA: TGTGCCAGCAGTTTGGGTAGGGGCAGTTTTAGGCTGAACACCGGGGAGCTGTTTTTT. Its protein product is CASSLGRGSFRLNTGELFF. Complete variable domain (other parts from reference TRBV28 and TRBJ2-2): DVKVTQSSRYLVKRTGEKVFLECVQDMDHENMFWYRQDPGLGLRLIYFSYDVKMKEKGDIPEGYSVSREKKERFSLILESASTNQTSMYLCASSLGRGSFRLNTGELFFGEGSRLTVL.

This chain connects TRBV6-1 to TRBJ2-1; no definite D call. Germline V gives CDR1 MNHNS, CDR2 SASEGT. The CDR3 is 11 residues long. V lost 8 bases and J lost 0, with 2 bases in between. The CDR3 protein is CASVSYNEQFF. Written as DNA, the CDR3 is TGTGCCAGCGTCTCCTACAATGAGCAGTTCTTC.

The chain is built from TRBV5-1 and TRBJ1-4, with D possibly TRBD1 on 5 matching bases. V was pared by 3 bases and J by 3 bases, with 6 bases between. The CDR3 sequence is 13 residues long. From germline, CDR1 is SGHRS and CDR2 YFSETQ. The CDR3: CASSSGPNEKLFF. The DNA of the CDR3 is TGCGCCAGCAGCTCGGGGCCTAATGAAAAACTGTTTTTT.

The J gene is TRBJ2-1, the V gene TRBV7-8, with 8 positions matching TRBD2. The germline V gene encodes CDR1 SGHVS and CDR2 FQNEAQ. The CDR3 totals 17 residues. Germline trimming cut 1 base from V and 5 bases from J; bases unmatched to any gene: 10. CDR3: CASSLVQPGLGDNEQFF. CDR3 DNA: TGTGCCAGCAGCTTAGTCCAACCGGGACTAGGGGACAATGAGCAGTTCTTC.

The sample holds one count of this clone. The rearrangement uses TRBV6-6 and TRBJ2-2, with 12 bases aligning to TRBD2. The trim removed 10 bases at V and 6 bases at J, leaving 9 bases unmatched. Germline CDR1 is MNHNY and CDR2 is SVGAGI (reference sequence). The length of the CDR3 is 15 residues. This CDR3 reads CATSPSGRAPGELFF. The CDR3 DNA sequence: TGTGCCACCTCCCCTAGCGGGAGGGCCCCCGGGGAGCTGTTTTTT.

The CDR3 here is CASSIGGLTEAFF. The CDR3 bases are TGTGCCAGTAGTATCGGCGGGCTGACTGAAGCTTTCTTT. The chain carries TRBV19 and TRBJ1-1; D not resolved. The CDR3 runs to 13 residues. The V gene's germline CDR1 is LNHDA and CDR2 SQIVND (reference sequence). V lost 3 bases and J 5 bases, leaving 10 bases between the germline ends.

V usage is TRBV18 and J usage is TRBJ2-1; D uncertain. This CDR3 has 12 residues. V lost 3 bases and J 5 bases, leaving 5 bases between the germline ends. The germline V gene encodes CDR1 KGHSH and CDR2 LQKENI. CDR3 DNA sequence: TGTGCCAGCTCACCCCCCAACAATGAGCAGTTCTTC. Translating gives CASSPPNNEQFF.

Here the CDR3 DNA reads TGTGCCAGCAGCTTGGGGACAGGGGGCTCGGGAGAGACCCAGTACTTC. Its translation: CASSLGTGGSGETQYF. The chain recombines TRBV5-5 with TRBJ2-5, with 11 bases lining up with TRBD1. Trimming removed 0 bases from V and 4 bases from J; junction bases left unmatched: 5. This CDR3 contains 16 residues. Germline-derived CDR1 and CDR2 are SGHKS and YYEKEE (reference sequence).

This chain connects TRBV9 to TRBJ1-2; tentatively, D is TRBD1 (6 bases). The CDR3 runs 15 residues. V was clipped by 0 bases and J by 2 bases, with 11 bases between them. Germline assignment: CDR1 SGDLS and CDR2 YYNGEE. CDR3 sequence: CASSVGTAANYGYTF. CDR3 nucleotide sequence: TGTGCCAGCAGCGTAGGGACAGCGGCCAACTATGGCTACACCTTC.